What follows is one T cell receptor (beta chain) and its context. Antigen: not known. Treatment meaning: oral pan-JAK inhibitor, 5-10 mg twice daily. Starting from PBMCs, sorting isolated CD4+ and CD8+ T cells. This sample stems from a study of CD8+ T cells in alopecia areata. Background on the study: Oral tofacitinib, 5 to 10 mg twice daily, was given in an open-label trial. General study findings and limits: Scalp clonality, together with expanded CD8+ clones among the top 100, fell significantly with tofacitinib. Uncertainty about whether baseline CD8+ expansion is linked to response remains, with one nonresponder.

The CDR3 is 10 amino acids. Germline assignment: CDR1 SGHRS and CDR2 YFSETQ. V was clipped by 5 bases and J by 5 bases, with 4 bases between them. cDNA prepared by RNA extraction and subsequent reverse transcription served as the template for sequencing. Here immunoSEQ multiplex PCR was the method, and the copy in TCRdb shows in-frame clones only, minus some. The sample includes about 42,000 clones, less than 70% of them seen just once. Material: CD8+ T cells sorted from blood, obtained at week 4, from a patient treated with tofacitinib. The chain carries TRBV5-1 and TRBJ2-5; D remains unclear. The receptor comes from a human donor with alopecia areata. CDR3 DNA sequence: TGCGCCAGCAGTGGGGAGACCCAGTACTTC. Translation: CASSGETQYF. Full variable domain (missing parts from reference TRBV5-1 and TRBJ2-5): KAGVTQTPRYLIKTRGQQVTLSCSPISGHRSVSWYQQTPGQGLQFLFEYFSETQRNKGNFPGRFSGRQFSNSRSEMNVSTLELGDSALYLCASSGETQYFGPGTRLLVL.